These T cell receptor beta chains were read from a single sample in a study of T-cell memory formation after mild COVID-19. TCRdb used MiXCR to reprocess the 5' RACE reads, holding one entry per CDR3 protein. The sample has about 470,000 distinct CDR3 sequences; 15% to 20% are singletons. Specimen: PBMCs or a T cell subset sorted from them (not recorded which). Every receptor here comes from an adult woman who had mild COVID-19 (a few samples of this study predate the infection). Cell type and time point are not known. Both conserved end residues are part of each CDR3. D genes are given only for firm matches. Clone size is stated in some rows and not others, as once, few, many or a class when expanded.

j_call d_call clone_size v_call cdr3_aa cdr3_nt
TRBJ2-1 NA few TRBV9 CASDPSGASYNEQFF TGTGCCAGCGACCCCTCAGGGGCCTCCTACAATGAGCAGTTCTTC
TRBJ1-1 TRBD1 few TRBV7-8 CASSPTDRGNTEAFF TGTGCCAGCAGCCCTACCGACAGGGGAAACACTGAAGCTTTCTTT
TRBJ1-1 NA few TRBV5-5 CASSLGGGRVDTEAFF TGTGCCAGCAGCTTGGGGGGGGGCCGGGTTGACACTGAAGCTTTCTTT
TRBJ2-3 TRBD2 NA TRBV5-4 CASSLGLAFDTQYF TGTGCCAGCAGCTTGGGACTAGCGTTTGATACGCAGTATTTT
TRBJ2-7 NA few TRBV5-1 CASSINSYEQYF TGCGCCAGCAGCATCAACTCCTACGAGCAGTACTTC
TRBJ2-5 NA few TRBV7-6 CASRLGETQYF TGTGCCAGCAGGCTAGGGGAGACCCAGTACTTC
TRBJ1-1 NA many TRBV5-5 CASSYYGRGNTEAFF TGTGCCAGCAGCTACTATGGAAGGGGGAACACTGAAGCTTTCTTT
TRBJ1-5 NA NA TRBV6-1 CASSDLGSNQPQHF TGTGCCAGCAGTGACTTGGGCAGCAATCAGCCCCAGCATTTT
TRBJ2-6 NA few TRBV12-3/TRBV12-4 CASSYRTSSSGANVLTF TGTGCCAGCAGTTATCGGACATCTAGCTCTGGGGCCAACGTCCTGACTTTC
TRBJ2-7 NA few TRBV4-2 CASSQERGGEQYF TGTGCCAGCAGCCAAGAGAGGGGTGGGGAGCAGTACTTC
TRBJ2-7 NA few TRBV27 CASSLYGSYEQYF TGTGCCAGCAGTTTATACGGCAGCTACGAGCAGTACTTC
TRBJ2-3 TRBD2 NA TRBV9 CASSPQLWGGTQYF TGTGCCAGCAGCCCGCAACTTTGGGGGGGTACGCAGTATTTT
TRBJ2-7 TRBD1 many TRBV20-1 CSARGGQGAYEQYF TGCAGTGCTAGGGGGGGACAGGGGGCGTACGAGCAGTACTTC
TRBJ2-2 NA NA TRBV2 CASSYQHNTGELFF TGTGCCAGCAGTTACCAGCACAACACCGGGGAGCTGTTTTTT
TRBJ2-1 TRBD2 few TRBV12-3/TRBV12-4 CASSFDLLRGGDNEQFF TGTGCCAGCAGTTTCGATCTTCTGCGGGGGGGTGACAATGAGCAGTTCTTC
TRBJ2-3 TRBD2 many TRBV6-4 CASGTSGGTTDTQYF TGTGCCAGCGGGACTAGCGGGGGAACCACAGATACGCAGTATTTT
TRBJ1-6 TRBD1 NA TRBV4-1 CASSQGNTGELPFVSYNSPLHF TGCGCCAGCAGCCAAGGGAATACAGGGGAGCTCCCTTTCGTCTCCTATAATTCACCCCTCCACTTT
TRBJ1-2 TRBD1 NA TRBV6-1 CASILQGKYGYTF TGTGCCAGCATCTTACAGGGGAAATATGGCTACACCTTC
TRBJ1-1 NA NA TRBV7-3 CASSSISGTEAFF TGTGCCAGCAGCTCTATTTCGGGGACTGAAGCTTTCTTT
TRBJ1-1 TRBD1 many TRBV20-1 CSARVTGGLNTEAFF TGCAGTGCTAGAGTGACAGGGGGGCTTAACACTGAAGCTTTCTTT
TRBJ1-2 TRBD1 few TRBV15 CATSTPGQGYYGYTF TGTGCCACCAGCACACCGGGACAGGGGTACTATGGCTACACCTTC
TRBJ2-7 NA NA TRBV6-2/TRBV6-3 CASSYGSSLSEQYF TGTGCCAGCAGTTACGGGAGTTCCCTAAGCGAGCAGTACTTC
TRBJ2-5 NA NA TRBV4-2 CASSQERFGETQYF TGTGCCAGCAGCCAAGAACGATTCGGAGAGACCCAGTACTTC
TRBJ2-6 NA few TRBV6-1 CASSPHGVNVLTF TGTGCCAGCAGTCCTCACGGGGTCAACGTCCTGACTTTC
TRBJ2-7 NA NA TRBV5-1 CASSAYTTGNEQYF TGCGCCAGCAGCGCGTACACTACAGGGAACGAGCAGTACTTC
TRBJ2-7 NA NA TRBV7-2 CASSLAVSRESYEQYF TGTGCCAGCAGCTTAGCGGTATCCAGGGAGAGCTACGAGCAGTACTTC
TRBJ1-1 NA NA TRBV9 CASGPGLKTEAFF TGTGCCAGCGGACCGGGCTTGAAGACTGAAGCTTTCTTT
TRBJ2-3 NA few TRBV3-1 CASSPPGPGADTQYF TGTGCCAGCAGCCCCCCGGGTCCAGGAGCAGATACGCAGTATTTT
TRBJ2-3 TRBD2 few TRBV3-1 CASRTTGLAVDTDTQYF TGTGCCAGCAGAACCACGGGACTAGCGGTGGACACAGATACGCAGTATTTT
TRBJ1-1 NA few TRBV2 CASSKVDTEAFF TGTGCCAGCTCGAAAGTGGACACTGAAGCTTTCTTT
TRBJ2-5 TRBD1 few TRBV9 CASSPRQGMGETQYF TGTGCCAGCAGCCCTCGACAGGGGATGGGGGAGACCCAGTACTTC
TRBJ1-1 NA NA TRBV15 CATSREIGNTEAFF TGTGCCACCAGCAGAGAGATCGGCAACACTGAAGCTTTCTTT
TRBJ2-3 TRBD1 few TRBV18 CASSPIQGAADTQYF TGTGCCAGCTCACCAATACAGGGGGCCGCAGATACGCAGTATTTT
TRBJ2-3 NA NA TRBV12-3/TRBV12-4 CATTYRGTDTQYF TGTGCCACCACATACCGGGGCACAGATACGCAGTATTTT
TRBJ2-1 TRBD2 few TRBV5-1 CASSLRWEGGNEQFF TGCGCCAGCAGCTTGAGGTGGGAGGGCGGCAATGAGCAGTTCTTC
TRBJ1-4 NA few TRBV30 CAWSVRGEKLFF TGTGCCTGGAGTGTACGGGGAGAAAAACTGTTTTTT
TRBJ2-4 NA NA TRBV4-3 CASSTQLLAKNIQYF TGCGCCAGCAGCACCCAGCTGTTAGCCAAAAACATTCAGTACTTC
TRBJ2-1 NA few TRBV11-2 CASSLGWGEQFF TGTGCCAGCAGCCTCGGTTGGGGTGAGCAGTTCTTC
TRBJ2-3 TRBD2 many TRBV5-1 CASSLVAGGGTDTQYF TGCGCCAGCAGCTTGGTAGCGGGAGGAGGAACAGATACGCAGTATTTT
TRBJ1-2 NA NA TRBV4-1 CASSQVGSTYGYTF TGCGCCAGCAGCCAAGTAGGTTCCACCTATGGCTACACCTTC
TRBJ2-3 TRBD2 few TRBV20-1 CSARPLRGGGTDTQYF TGCAGTGCTAGACCCCTCCGGGGGGGCGGCACAGATACGCAGTATTTT